One and the same sample provided the 7 T cell receptor beta chains below, sequenced in a study of Graves' ophthalmopathy and Graves' hyperthyroidism. Amplifying from RNA transcripts, the study obtained TCR beta CDR3 regions. Second-round multiplex PCR came after a first-round RT-PCR that employed HTBI primers. MiXCR, run by TCRdb on the multiplex PCR reads, gives a single entry per CDR3 protein. Altogether 600,000 to 700,000 distinct CDR3 sequences are present, roughly 41% being singletons, with the ten largest covering more than 2.5%. Sample: peripheral blood. The receptors were sampled from an adult man with Graves' ophthalmopathy.

This clonotype came up many times. V and J are TRBV7-9 and TRBJ1-2; D ambiguous. The CDR3 is made up of 15 amino acids. V was cut by 5 bases and J by 8 bases, with 21 bases left in between. Germline V gene lookup returns CDR1 SEHNR and CDR2 FQNEAQ (reference sequence). The CDR3 protein is CASSKRERPMVGYTF. In nucleotides, the CDR3 is TGTGCCAGCAGCAAAAGGGAGAGGCCTATGGTCGGCTACACCTTC.

Regarding this clonotype: Since no conserved phenylalanine or tryptophan closes the CDR3, a read error is the likely cause. This chain joins TRBV29-1 and TRBJ2-3; weak D call: TRBD2 (5 bases). V was cut by 4 bases and J by 0 bases, with 5 bases left in between. The CDR3 extends over 12 amino acids. Germline V gene sequence: CDR1 SQVTM, CDR2 ANQGSEA. The CDR3 sequence: CSVGTSTDTQYL. The CDR3 bases are TGCAGCGTTGGGACTAGCACAGATACGCAGTATCTT.

This chain links TRBV30 with TRBJ2-7, with 12 nucleotides matching TRBD1. V lost 1 base and J lost 7; bases outside the gene matches: 5. The V gene's germline CDR1 is GTSNPN and CDR2 SVGIG (reference sequence). This CDR3 region has 14 residues. CDR3 residues: CAWSAGTGGREQYF. The DNA for the CDR3 is TGTGCCTGGAGTGCCGGGACAGGGGGCAGGGAGCAGTACTTC. Full variable domain (outside the CDR3, taken from reference TRBV30 and TRBJ2-7): SQTIHQWPATLVQPVGSPLSLECTVEGTSNPNLYWYRQAAGRGLQLLFYSVGIGQISSEVPQNLSASRPQDRQFILSSKKLLLSDSGFYLCAWSAGTGGREQYFGPGTRLTVT.

This clonotype was counted between two and nine times. The rearrangement joins TRBV30 to TRBJ1-2; no clear D. Deletions cut 8 bases from V and 1 base from J, with 14 bases between. The CDR3 spans 13 residues. The germline gives CDR1 GTSNPN, CDR2 SVGIG (reference sequence). DNA of the CDR3: TGTGCCAGAGACTGGGATGGTAACTATGGCTACACCTTC. As protein: CARDWDGNYGYTF. The whole variable domain, filled in from reference TRBV30 and TRBJ1-2, reads SQTIHQWPATLVQPVGSPLSLECTVEGTSNPNLYWYRQAAGRGLQLLFYSVGIGQISSEVPQNLSASRPQDRQFILSSKKLLLSDSGFYLCARDWDGNYGYTFGSGTRLTVV.

This clonotype was counted ten times or more. The V and J genes are TRBV5-6 and TRBJ1-5; D gene uncertain. V was trimmed by 3 bases and J by 7 bases, leaving 8 bases between them. CDR1 is SGHDT and CDR2 is YYEEEE in the germline V gene. The CDR3 has 12 residues. CDR3 loop: CASSSGRQPQHF. DNA of the CDR3: TGTGCCAGCAGCTCTGGCCGCCAGCCCCAGCATTTT.

This clonotype was detected ten times or more. The chain recombines TRBV6-6 with TRBJ1-1; D gene ambiguous. CDR1 and CDR2 from the germline V gene are MNHNY and SVGAGI (reference sequence). There are 12 residues in the CDR3. V lost 2 bases, J lost 7 bases, and 8 bases lay in between. This CDR3 reads CASSYDEFEAFF. The CDR3 DNA is TGTGCCAGCAGTTACGATGAATTTGAAGCTTTCTTT.

This chain uses TRBV7-9 with TRBJ1-6; tentative D call: TRBD1 (5 bases). The germline V gene encodes CDR1 SEHNR and CDR2 FQNEAQ (reference sequence). The length of the CDR3 is 14 residues. V was trimmed by 1 base and J by 12 bases, leaving 13 bases between them. CDR3 nucleotide sequence: TGTGCCAGCAGCTTAGGGGACGCATGGGAACCCCTCCACTTT. Amino acids: CASSLGDAWEPLHF.